This TCR beta chain was documented in a study of cytomegalovirus exposure and HLA in healthy donors. Overall study findings and caveats: Researchers left out some V segments, among them TRBV6-2 and TRBV6-3, as indistinguishable. A later analysis linked a missense variant in DCLRE1C to the trimming of TCR beta V and J genes. CMV antigen specificity was confirmed in vitro for three CMV-associated chains.

A multiplex PCR was run with 60 Vbeta primers and 13 Jbeta primers. In the study's own analysis: Around 10 million of the about 80 million unique TCR beta chains counted in a later analysis were shared. The protocol was immunoSEQ multiplex PCR, while the TCRdb copy is restricted to in-frame clones and leaves out a portion. V, J and clone size are those of that table, while D and trimming were read from the DNA. In the table there are some 150,000 clones, less than 80% of which are singletons. A remark on this clone: Its antigen is not known.

J was trimmed by 4 bases and V by 8 bases; bases with no gene match: 8. Germline lookup yields CDR1 SNHLY and CDR2 FYNNEI. The CDR3 covers 16 residues. Sample: PBMCs. The chain carries TRBV2 and TRBJ2-2, with 12 bases fitting TRBD1. The TCR was taken from a man in his forties in good health and CMV-seronegative. This CDR3 reads CASGRDRGLPTGELFF. In nucleotides, the CDR3 is TGTGCCAGCGGCCGGGACAGGGGGCTTCCCACCGGGGAGCTGTTTTTT.